The 26 T cell receptor beta chains below were found in one sample sequenced in a study of CD8+CD57+ T cells in acquired aplastic anemia. Genomic DNA templated the TCR beta VDJ and CDR3 profiling. One entry per CDR3 protein results from TCRdb running MiXCR on the reads. This table holds 200,000 to 250,000 distinct CDR3 sequences, about 59% found once. Input material: sorted CD4+, CD8+, or CD8+CD57+ T cells (not recorded which) from PBMCs. The origin of the receptors is a human donor in good health.

The V call is TRBV7-8, the J call TRBJ1-5; TRBD1 matches at 7 bases. In germline, CDR1 is SGHVS, CDR2 FQNEAQ. The length of the CDR3 is 16 residues. Unmatched junction bases numbered 7, after V lost 5 bases and J lost 0 bases. The CDR3 region has the DNA TGTGCCAGCAGCGGCTGGGGACAGAATAGCAATCAGCCCCAGCATTTT. Amino acid sequence: CASSGWGQNSNQPQHF.

The J gene is TRBJ2-7, the V gene TRBV29-1, with 8 bases fitting TRBD1. Trimming cost V 1 base and J 3 bases; bases outside gene matches: 11. This CDR3 spans 16 amino acids. Per germline, CDR1 SQVTM and CDR2 ANQGSEA. DNA of the CDR3: TGCAGCGTTGAAGGGGGACAGGACTTTATGGACTACGAGCAGTACTTC. Amino acid sequence: CSVEGGQDFMDYEQYF.

The chain is built from TRBV20-1 and TRBJ2-3; either TRBD1 or TRBD2 may supply D (5 bases each). V lost 5 bases, J lost 3 bases, and 12 bases lay in between. Germline CDR1 and CDR2: DFQATT and SNEGSKA (reference sequence). The length of the CDR3 is 13 residues. The CDR3 DNA sequence: TGCAGTGCTCCCGGGACGGGGACAGATACGCAGTATTTT. Amino acids: CSAPGTGTDTQYF.

The chain is built from TRBV12-5 and TRBJ1-1; a weak D match, TRBD1 (6 bases). Trimming pared 9 bases from V and 3 bases from J, leaving 14 bases between. The length of the CDR3 is 13 residues. Germline CDR1 LGHNT, CDR2 FRNRAP. The CDR3 here is CARGYRVDTEAFF. The CDR3 nucleotides read TGTGCTAGAGGGTACAGGGTGGACACTGAAGCTTTCTTT.

The V and J genes are TRBV20-1 and TRBJ2-3; 7 nucleotides match TRBD2. J gave up 6 bases and V 6 bases, and 12 bases lay outside the gene matches. Germline assignment: CDR1 DFQATT and CDR2 SNEGSKA (reference sequence). The length of the CDR3 is 14 residues. The CDR3 DNA reads TGCAGTGCCCCCCGTGCTAGCGGACGGGATACGCAGTATTTT. Its protein is CSAPRASGRDTQYF.

Note on this clonotype: A much larger clone is a single base away; this may be a read error. The rearrangement links TRBV29-1 to TRBJ2-5, with 11 bases aligning to TRBD1. Germline V CDR1 and CDR2: SQVTM, ANQGSEA. The J segment lost 11 bases and the V segment lost 6 bases, leaving 11 bases of the junction unmatched. The CDR3 extends over 13 amino acids. CDR3 DNA: TGCAGCGTAGGGACAGGGGGGACTAATGAGCAGTACTTC. This encodes CSVGTGGTNEQYF.

The V gene is TRBV15, the J gene TRBJ2-2; 8 bases align to TRBD2. The length of the CDR3 is 17 residues. The ends lost 2 bases at V and 7 bases at J; junction bases unmatched: 12. Germline loops: CDR1 LNHNV, CDR2 YYDKDF (reference sequence). CDR3 region: CATSRPGGGGEDGELFF. CDR3 nucleotide sequence: TGTGCCACCAGCAGACCCGGGGGGGGGGGGGAGGACGGGGAGCTGTTTTTT. The whole variable domain, filled in from reference TRBV15 and TRBJ2-2, reads DAMVIQNPRYQVTQFGKPVTLSCSQTLNHNVMYWYQQKSSQAPKLLFHYYDKDFNNEADTPDNFQSRRPNTSFCFLDIRSPGLGDTAMYLCATSRPGGGGEDGELFFGEGSRLTVL.

The rearrangement links TRBV6-5 to TRBJ1-2; D gene ambiguous. This CDR3 comprises 11 residues. Between the trimmed V and J ends, which lost 4 bases and 7 bases, there was a span of 7 bases. Germline V gene sequence: CDR1 MNHEY, CDR2 SVGAGI. The CDR3 nucleotides read TGTGCCAGCAGTTCCCTGGGTGGCTACACCTTC. Its translation is CASSSLGGYTF.

This clonotype was seen ten or more times. The J gene is TRBJ2-1, the V gene TRBV6-4; D is perhaps TRBD2 (6 bases). Trimming shortened V by 2 bases and J by 6 bases, and 8 bases separated the two germline ends. The germline V gene has CDR1 MRHNA and CDR2 SNTAGT. The CDR3 has 13 amino acids. CDR3 DNA sequence: TGTGCCAGCAGTGACGCGGGGCCCAATGAGCAGTTCTTC. Protein product: CASSDAGPNEQFF.

The V gene is TRBV6-5, the J gene TRBJ1-5, with 9 bases that match TRBD1. The CDR3 consists of 14 residues. The V and J ends lost 6 bases and 6 bases, in that order; junction bases with no gene match: 6. Germline CDR1 is MNHEY and CDR2 is SVGAGI. The CDR3 sequence: CASRHRGRGQPQHF. The CDR3 nucleotides are TGTGCCAGCAGACACAGGGGGCGAGGTCAGCCCCAGCATTTT.

The chain uses TRBV20-1 and TRBJ2-7, with D unresolved. Germline loops: CDR1 DFQATT, CDR2 SNEGSKA (reference sequence). Trimming removed 0 bases at V and 1 base at J, with 13 bases between. The CDR3 length is 15 residues. The CDR3 protein is CSARDRVLASYEQYF. CDR3 sequence (DNA): TGCAGTGCTAGAGATCGGGTCCTCGCTTCCTACGAGCAGTACTTC.

The gene calls are TRBV6-2 or TRBV6-3 and TRBJ1-1; TRBD1 agrees at 7 bases. There are 12 residues in the CDR3. V was pared by 10 bases and J by 6 bases, with 8 bases of the junction left unmatched. Germline CDR1 and CDR2: MNHEY and SVGEGT. The CDR3 here is CATETGRSEAFF. The CDR3 bases are TGTGCCACTGAGACAGGGCGGTCTGAAGCTTTCTTT.

The CDR3 protein is CASSGSAGFYGYTF. The CDR3 nucleotides are TGTGCCAGCAGCGGGTCAGCAGGGTTCTATGGCTACACCTTC. The chain uses TRBV5-6 and TRBJ1-2, with D maybe TRBD1 (5 bases). V lost 4 bases and J lost 4, with 14 bases in between. Germline V lookup: CDR1 SGHDT, CDR2 YYEEEE. The length of the CDR3 is 14 residues.

The chain has TRBV7-2 and TRBJ2-1; D ambiguous. This CDR3 spans 12 amino acids. Germline CDR1 SGHTA, CDR2 FQGNSA. Trimming cost V 7 bases and J 7 bases, with 11 bases left between them. CDR3 amino acids: CASIGDGNEQFF. The CDR3 DNA reads as TGTGCCAGCATCGGTGATGGGAATGAGCAGTTCTTC.

V is TRBV29-1 and J is TRBJ2-2; 8 bases are a match to TRBD1. Germline trimming cut 6 bases from V and 0 bases from J; bases unmatched to any gene: 3. Germline CDR1 is SQVTM and CDR2 is ANQGSEA. This CDR3 spans 14 amino acids. CDR3 residues: CSVPGQANTGELFF. The CDR3 region has the DNA TGCAGCGTCCCGGGACAGGCGAACACCGGGGAGCTGTTTTTT.

This chain joins TRBV7-2 and TRBJ2-3, with 7 nucleotides matching TRBD1. CDR3 size: 15 residues. Germline V CDR1 and CDR2: SGHTA, FQGNSA. The trim removed 5 bases at V and 4 bases at J, leaving 9 bases unmatched. CDR3 sequence (DNA): TGTGCCAGCAGCCCCCAAGACAGGGAAGCAGATACGCAGTATTTT. Amino acid sequence: CASSPQDREADTQYF.

This clonotype showed up just once. The chain combines TRBV15 with TRBJ1-1, with 7 bases lining up with TRBD1. Per the germline V gene, CDR1 is LNHNV and CDR2 is YYDKDF (reference sequence). The CDR3 runs to 14 residues. V trimming: 5 bases; J trimming: 3 bases; junction bases outside the gene matches: 6. The DNA for the CDR3 is TGTGCCACCAGCGTCTCCGGGACAGACACTGAAGCTTTCTTT. Protein: CATSVSGTDTEAFF.

About this clonotype: Being one base from a much bigger clone, this may be a read error. Because it lacks the conserved phenylalanine or tryptophan at the end, this CDR3 is likely a read error. The chain links TRBV7-4 to TRBJ2-7, with a weak D call TRBD2 (6 bases). The CDR3 is 14 residues long. The germline V and J ends were trimmed by 3 bases and 3 bases, with 12 bases remaining between them. Germline CDR1 is SGHVT and CDR2 is SQSDAQ. The CDR3, as DNA: TGTGCCAGCAGCTTGACGGGAGTGGACTACGAGCAGTACCTC. It is translated as CASSLTGVDYEQYL.

With respect to this clonotype: A much larger clone is a single base away; this may be a read error. The genes are TRBV14 and TRBJ2-7; weak D call: TRBD2 (6 bases). The CDR3 has 15 amino acids. Trimming cost V 5 bases and J 3 bases, with 17 bases left between them. Germline V gene data show CDR1 as SGHDN and CDR2 as FVKESK. The CDR3 loop is CASSGRGTPLYEQYF. For the CDR3, the DNA is TGTGCCAGCAGCGGCCGGGGGACGCCTCTCTACGAGCAGTACTTC. The full variable domain, with the rest looked up from reference TRBV14 and TRBJ2-7, is EAGVTQFPSHSVIEKGQTVTLRCDPISGHDNLYWYRRVMGKEIKFLLHFVKESKQDESGMPNNRFLAERTGGTYSTLKVQPAELEDSGVYFCASSGRGTPLYEQYFGPGTRLTVT.

This clonotype was counted only a few times. This chain connects TRBV7-2 to TRBJ1-1; D is unresolved. There are 14 residues in the CDR3. V was cut by 2 bases and J by 0 bases, with 7 bases left in between. Germline V gene lookup returns CDR1 SGHTA and CDR2 FQGNSA. CDR3: CASSLLAVNTEAFF. CDR3 DNA: TGTGCCAGCAGCTTACTGGCAGTGAACACTGAAGCTTTCTTT.

J is TRBJ2-5 and V is TRBV20-1; TRBD1 might be the D (5 bases). Germline CDR1 and CDR2: DFQATT and SNEGSKA (reference sequence). Trimming cost V 3 bases and J 1 base, with 9 bases left between them. The CDR3 length is 13 residues. CDR3 nucleotides: TGCAGTGCTAGGAGGACAACCCAAGAGACCCAGTACTTC. It is translated as CSARRTTQETQYF.

About this clonotype: A read error may produce the germline difference seen at one junction end. V is TRBV7-9 and J is TRBJ2-1; D is perhaps TRBD2 (6 bases). The CDR3 is 14 amino acids. The germline CDR1 and CDR2 sequences are SEHNR and FQNEAQ (reference sequence). The CDR3 bases are TGCGCCAGCAGCGACCGGGACTTGTACAATGAGCAGTTCTTC. This codes for CASSDRDLYNEQFF. Supplemented by reference TRBV7-9 and TRBJ2-1, the full variable domain reads DTGVSQNPRHKITKRGQNVTFRCDPISEHNRLYWYRQTLGQGPEFLTYFQNEAQLEKSRLLSDRFSAERPKGSFSTLEIQRTEQGDSAMYLCASSDRDLYNEQFFGPGTRLTVL.

The table lists this clonotype with a count of one. The chain combines TRBV7-2 with TRBJ2-2, with D perhaps matching TRBD2 (6 bases). V was clipped by 5 bases and J by 3 bases, with 10 bases between them. Germline loops: CDR1 SGHTA, CDR2 FQGNSA. The CDR3 loop spans 14 amino acids. DNA for the CDR3: TGTGCCAGCAGCACGGCTAGCGACACCGGGGAGCTGTTTTTT. Protein sequence: CASSTASDTGELFF.

This chain links TRBV29-1 with TRBJ2-6; D unclear. The CDR3 is 12 residues long. The V gene lost 4 bases and the J gene lost 0 bases, with 1 base spanning the gap. The germline gives CDR1 SQVTM, CDR2 ANQGSEA. The CDR3: CSVVSGANVLTF. DNA of the CDR3: TGCAGCGTTGTCTCTGGGGCCAACGTCCTGACTTTC.

This sequence joins TRBV15 and TRBJ1-5; the match to TRBD1 covers 9 bases. Losses at the gene ends were 8 bases for V and 6 bases for J; bases not matched to a gene: 8. Germline CDR1 reads LNHNV; CDR2 reads YYDKDF (reference sequence). The CDR3 loop spans 14 amino acids. The CDR3 region is CATETGTGSQPQHF. CDR3 DNA: TGTGCCACCGAAACCGGGACAGGGAGTCAGCCCCAGCATTTT.

This sequence joins TRBV20-1 and TRBJ2-7; the D gene is possibly TRBD2 (6 bases). This CDR3 contains 14 residues. The V gene lost 5 bases and the J gene lost 1 base, with 15 bases spanning the gap. In germline, CDR1 is DFQATT, CDR2 SNEGSKA (reference sequence). The CDR3 protein is CSASAGPFSYEQYF. In nucleotides, the CDR3 is TGCAGTGCTTCTGCGGGACCGTTTTCCTACGAGCAGTACTTC.